This TCR beta chain is drawn from a study of T cell clonotyping in hematopoietic cell transplantation. Study observations and caveats: Higher Inverse Simpson Index values in graft donor and pretransplant recipient predicted broader posttransplant TCR diversity. Recipient TCR diversity dropped after transplant; expanded clonotypes rose from day 30 to 180. At the given depth, recipient repertoires were over 97% de novo clonotypes.

Profiled with immunoSEQ multiplex PCR; TCRdb holds only in-frame clones, not every one. This sample has tens of thousands of clones; 80% to 95% occur once, and the top ten carry roughly 10%. There are 14 residues in the CDR3. Trimming stripped 3 bases from V and 10 bases from J, with 13 bases between. The germline CDR1 and CDR2 sequences are SGHTA and FQGNSA. Blood collection times were about day -28 and days 30, 100, 180 posttransplant. Regarding this clone: Its cognate antigen is unknown.

The chain employs TRBV7-2 and TRBJ1-6; perhaps TRBD1 as D (5 bases). This clonotype was obtained from a female patient between 50 and 59 years old who had an allogeneic stem cell transplant from a related donor, so the T cells may come from the graft donor. Some clones in this sample may be carry-over from other donors' samples. Sequencing used PBMCs, obtained 100 days after allogeneic stem cell transplant. CDR3 sequence reads: CASSLEGVLSPLHF. The DNA for the CDR3 is TGTGCCAGCAGCTTGGAAGGGGTGTTATCACCCCTCCACTTT.